Listed below are T cell receptor beta chains from one sample, sequenced in a study of T cells in pancreatic ductal adenocarcinoma. Measured with immunoSEQ multiplex PCR; TCRdb has only the in-frame clones, and not every one. The sample gives 15,000 to 20,000 clones, about nine tenths of which show up once; almost 0.95% is in the top ten. Sequenced material: PBMCs. Receptor source: a human donor with pancreatic ductal adenocarcinoma. Each CDR3 is given with its conserved first and last residue. The D gene is left open where the match is weak. A clone size is listed for some rows: how often the clone was seen (once, few, many), or a class if it is expanded.

v_gene	j_gene	d_gene	abundance	CDR3aa	CDR3nt
TRBV7-6	TRBJ2-3	.	few	CASSLGSATDTQYF	TGTGCCAGCAGCTTAGGAAGTGCGACAGATACGCAGTATTTT
TRBV9	TRBJ2-2	TRBD1	.	CASSLRGQTGELFF	TGTGCCAGCAGTCTCAGGGGGCAAACCGGGGAGCTGTTTTTT
TRBV13	TRBJ2-3	.	.	CASSLGVTSTDTQYF	TGTGCCAGCAGCTTGGGCGTTACTAGCACAGATACGCAGTATTTT
TRBV10-3	TRBJ2-1	TRBD2	.	CAIAGTTHYNEQFF	TGTGCCATCGCTGGGACTACCCACTACAATGAGCAGTTCTTC
TRBV11-3	TRBJ1-2	.	.	CASSPTGKNYGYTF	TGTGCCAGCAGTCCGACCGGGAAGAACTATGGCTACACCTTC
TRBV5-1	TRBJ1-3	.	.	CASSLDRRVGGNTIYF	TGCGCCAGCAGCTTGGATCGGAGGGTTGGTGGAAACACCATATATTTT
TRBV5-1	TRBJ1-1	.	.	CASSSPTNTEAFF	TGCGCCAGCAGTAGCCCAACGAACACTGAAGCTTTCTTT
TRBV30	TRBJ2-2	TRBD1	few	CAWSAGGVTGELFF	TGTGCCTGGAGTGCAGGGGGCGTGACCGGGGAGCTGTTTTTT
TRBV5-1	TRBJ2-2	TRBD1	.	CASSLKGATGELFF	TGCGCCAGCAGCTTGAAGGGGGCCACCGGGGAGCTGTTTTTT
TRBV11-2	TRBJ1-2	.	once	CASSSPGWGDLAF	TGTGCCAGCAGCTCCCCGGGTTGGGGGGATTTGGCCTTC
TRBV7-8	TRBJ1-3	.	.	CASSLEPAGNTIYF	TGTGCCAGCAGCTTAGAACCGGCTGGAAACACCATATATTTT
TRBV18	TRBJ2-7	.	.	CASSPTGYEQYF	TGTGCCAGCTCACCCACAGGGTACGAGCAGTACTTC
TRBV6-6	TRBJ1-1	.	.	CASTSRRATEAFF	TGTGCCAGCACCTCAAGGAGGGCGACTGAAGCTTTCTTT
TRBV4-3	TRBJ2-1	TRBD2	.	CASSQDAAGGRDEQFF	TGCGCCAGCAGCCAAGATGCAGCGGGGGGGCGTGATGAGCAGTTCTTC
TRBV9	TRBJ1-4	TRBD1	.	CASSTRSGGRNEKLFF	TGTGCCAGCAGCACACGATCAGGGGGTAGGAATGAAAAACTGTTTTTT
TRBV11-2	TRBJ1-1	TRBD1	.	CASSLRQGSSEAFF	TGTGCCAGCAGCCTACGACAGGGAAGCTCTGAAGCTTTCTTT
TRBV18	TRBJ1-2	.	.	CASSPGGDSGYTF	TGTGCCAGCTCACCAGGGGGGGATTCCGGCTACACCTTC
TRBV5-1	TRBJ2-5	TRBD2	.	CASSRDGLAYQETQYF	TGCGCCAGCAGCAGAGACGGACTAGCGTACCAAGAGACCCAGTACTTC
TRBV5-1	TRBJ2-4	TRBD1	.	CASSGGTGAVAKNIQYF	TGCGCCAGCAGCGGGGGGACAGGGGCGGTGGCCAAAAACATTCAGTACTTC
TRBV11-3	TRBJ2-2	TRBD2	.	CASRTRTSGGARTGELFF	TGTGCCAGCAGGACCAGGACTAGCGGGGGGGCTCGGACCGGGGAGCTGTTTTTT
TRBV2	TRBJ1-1	TRBD1	.	CASRWTGDTEAFF	TGTGCCAGCAGATGGACAGGTGACACTGAAGCTTTCTTT
TRBV11-3	TRBJ1-3	.	.	CASTKTDSGNTIYF	TGTGCCAGCACCAAAACAGATTCTGGAAACACCATATATTTT
TRBV5-1	TRBJ1-1	.	.	CASTGGLDAEAFF	TGCGCCAGCACCGGAGGGCTTGACGCTGAAGCTTTCTTT
TRBV11-3	TRBJ2-2	.	.	CASSLGQVTGELFF	TGTGCCAGCAGCTTAGGACAAGTCACCGGGGAGCTGTTTTTT
TRBV29-1	TRBJ1-5	TRBD1	.	CSVSDRGGNQPQHF	TGCAGCGTCAGTGACAGGGGGGGCAATCAGCCCCAGCATTTT
TRBV4-3	TRBJ1-1	.	.	CASSQDIVAGFAFF	TGCGCCAGCAGCCAAGATATTGTGGCAGGGTTCGCTTTCTTT
TRBV4-1	TRBJ1-4	.	.	CASSPSAGNEKLFF	TGCGCCAGCAGCCCTTCGGCAGGTAATGAAAAACTGTTTTTT
TRBV4-1	TRBJ2-7	.	.	CASSQQTGYYEQYF	TGCGCCAGCAGCCAACAGACAGGATACTACGAGCAGTACTTC
TRBV5-1	TRBJ2-3	.	.	CASSLRQGRVTDTQYF	TGCGCCAGCAGCTTGCGACAGGGGAGGGTGACAGATACGCAGTATTTT
TRBV27	TRBJ1-6	.	.	CASSSTNGGPGSPLHF	TGTGCCAGCAGTTCCACCAACGGGGGGCCGGGATCACCCCTCCACTTT
TRBV4-3	TRBJ1-2	TRBD1	.	CASSQAWTGGYGYTF	TGCGCCAGCAGCCAAGCCTGGACAGGGGGATATGGCTACACCTTC
TRBV6-5	TRBJ2-7	TRBD1	once	CASSYSGTEYEQYF	TGTGCCAGCAGTTACTCTGGGACAGAATACGAGCAGTACTTC
TRBV6-6	TRBJ1-1	.	.	CASRTGWREGAFF	TGTGCCAGCAGGACTGGTTGGAGAGAGGGAGCTTTCTTT
TRBV11-2	TRBJ2-1	.	.	CASSLLEAGAGNEQFF	TGTGCCAGCAGCTTACTTGAAGCAGGGGCGGGCAACGAGCAGTTCTTC
TRBV7-3	TRBJ2-6	TRBD2	.	CASSLRGGAGANVLTF	TGTGCCAGCAGCTTAAGGGGGGGGGCTGGGGCCAACGTCCTGACTTTC
TRBV14	TRBJ2-5	.	.	CASSQGARSETQYF	TGTGCCAGCAGCCAAGGGGCCAGGTCAGAGACCCAGTACTTC
TRBV19	TRBJ1-1	.	.	CASSMGLGAAFF	TGTGCCAGTAGTATGGGTCTGGGGGCAGCTTTCTTT
TRBV7-3	TRBJ2-1	TRBD2	once	CASSLGRGGGQFF	TGTGCCAGCAGCTTAGGACGGGGGGGCGGGCAGTTCTTC
TRBV5-1	TRBJ1-3	.	.	CASSSYALEAGNTIYF	TGCGCCAGCAGCTCGTACGCGCTCGAAGCTGGAAACACCATATATTTT
TRBV5-8	TRBJ2-7	.	.	CASSLRALSIDEQYF	TGTGCCAGCAGCTTACGAGCCCTAAGTATCGACGAGCAGTACTTC